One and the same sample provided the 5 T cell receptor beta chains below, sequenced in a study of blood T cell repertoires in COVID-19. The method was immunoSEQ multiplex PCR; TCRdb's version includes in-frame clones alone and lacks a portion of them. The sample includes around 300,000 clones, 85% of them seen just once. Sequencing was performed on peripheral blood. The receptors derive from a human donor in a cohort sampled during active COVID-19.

The CDR3 DNA sequence: TGTGCCAGCAGGCACGACAGGGGGCCCAACTATGGCTACACCTTC. Translated: CASRHDRGPNYGYTF. The V and J genes are TRBV2 and TRBJ1-2; TRBD1 agrees at 10 bases. CDR3 length: 15 residues. Germline assignment: CDR1 SNHLY and CDR2 FYNNEI. V was pared by 6 bases and J by 2 bases, with 6 bases of the junction left unmatched.

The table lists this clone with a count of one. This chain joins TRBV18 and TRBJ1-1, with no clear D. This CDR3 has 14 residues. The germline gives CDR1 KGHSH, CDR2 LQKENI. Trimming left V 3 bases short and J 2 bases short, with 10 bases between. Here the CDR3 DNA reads TGTGCCAGCTCACCCGAGCGGGCAAACACTGAAGCTTTCTTT. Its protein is CASSPERANTEAFF.

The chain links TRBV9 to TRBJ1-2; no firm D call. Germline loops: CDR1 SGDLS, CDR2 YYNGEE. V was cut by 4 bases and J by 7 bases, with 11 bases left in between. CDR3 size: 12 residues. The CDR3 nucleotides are TGTGCCAGCAGCCCTTCGGTTAGTGGCTACACCTTC. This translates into CASSPSVSGYTF.

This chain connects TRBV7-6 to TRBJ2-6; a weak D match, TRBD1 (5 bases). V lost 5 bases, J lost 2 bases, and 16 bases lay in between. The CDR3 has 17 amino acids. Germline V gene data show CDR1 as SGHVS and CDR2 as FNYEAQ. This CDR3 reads CASSHRHRQTGANVLTF. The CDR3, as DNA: TGTGCCAGCAGCCATCGCCACAGGCAAACTGGGGCCAACGTCCTGACTTTC.

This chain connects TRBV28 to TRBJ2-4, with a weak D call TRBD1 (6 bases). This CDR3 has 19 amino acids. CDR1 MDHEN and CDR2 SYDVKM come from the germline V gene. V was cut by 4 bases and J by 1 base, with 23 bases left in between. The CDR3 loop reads CASSYNRAASQWAKNIQYF. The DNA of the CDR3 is TGTGCCAGCAGTTACAACAGGGCGGCTAGTCAGTGGGCCAAAAACATTCAGTACTTC. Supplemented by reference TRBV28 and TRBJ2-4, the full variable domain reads DVKVTQSSRYLVKRTGEKVFLECVQDMDHENMFWYRQDPGLGLRLIYFSYDVKMKEKGDIPEGYSVSREKKERFSLILESASTNQTSMYLCASSYNRAASQWAKNIQYFGAGTRLSVL.